These 18 T cell receptor beta chains were sequenced from one sample in a study of T cells in Graves' hyperthyroidism and ophthalmopathy. The CDR3 regions of TCR beta were amplified from RNA transcripts. First-round RT-PCR with HTBI primers amplified the TCR CDR3 region. One entry per CDR3 protein results from TCRdb running MiXCR on the multiplex PCR reads. The sample shows about 640,000 distinct CDR3 sequences, around 20% of them seen only once. The sequenced sample consisted of blood. Every receptor here comes from a man younger than 45 with Graves' ophthalmopathy.

This clonotype has ten or more counts. The rearrangement joins TRBV5-6 to TRBJ2-7; D ambiguous. CDR1 is SGHDT, CDR2 YYEEEE, per germline. V dropped 1 base and J dropped 3 bases, with 8 bases sitting between them. This CDR3 spans 13 amino acids. The CDR3 loop reads CASSLNRNYEQYF. CDR3 bases: TGTGCCAGCAGCTTGAACCGAAACTACGAGCAGTACTTC.

This clonotype was counted ten times or more. The CDR3 region has the DNA TGTGCCAGCAGTGAATACGAGGGCGCAACGAGTGGCTACACCTTC. Translated: CASSEYEGATSGYTF. The chain carries TRBV2 and TRBJ1-2, with D hard to call. CDR1 SNHLY and CDR2 FYNNEI come from the germline V gene. The CDR3 runs to 15 residues. With 2 bases removed from V and 7 bases from J, the gap between germline ends came to 17 bases.

The chain combines TRBV20-1 with TRBJ1-1, with 8 bases that match TRBD1. The CDR3 is 13 residues long. Germline V gives CDR1 DFQATT, CDR2 SNEGSKA (reference sequence). Unmatched junction bases numbered 4, after V lost 7 bases and J lost 0 bases. The CDR3 sequence: CSVRGLLNTEAFF. In DNA form, the CDR3 reads TGCAGTGTCAGGGGGCTACTGAACACTGAAGCTTTCTTT.

The table lists this clonotype with a few counts. V usage is TRBV3-1 and J usage is TRBJ2-3; TRBD2 agrees at 10 bases. There are 20 residues in the CDR3. Germline assignment: CDR1 LGHDT and CDR2 YNNKEL (reference sequence). With V trimmed by 3 bases and J by 2 bases, 17 bases remained unmatched. The CDR3 DNA follows: TGTGCCAGCAGCCAGGCCCCTTCTTTTCTAGCGGGAGTGTACACAGATACGCAGTATTTT. Amino acid sequence: CASSQAPSFLAGVYTDTQYF.

A few counts support this clonotype. The chain carries TRBV9 and TRBJ1-5, with D maybe TRBD1 (6 bases). Per germline, CDR1 SGDLS and CDR2 YYNGEE. This CDR3 is 15 amino acids long. Trimming cost V 3 bases and J 0 bases, with 10 bases left between them. CDR3 loop: CASSEGGNSNQPQHF. The DNA for the CDR3 is TGTGCCAGCAGCGAGGGGGGGAATAGCAATCAGCCCCAGCATTTT.

This clonotype was recorded many times. The chain uses TRBV7-2 and TRBJ2-3; 9 positions agree with TRBD2. V trimming: 0 bases; J trimming: 2 bases; junction bases outside the gene matches: 15. This CDR3 contains 20 residues. The germline gives CDR1 SGHTA, CDR2 FQGNSA. The CDR3 protein is CASSLARLAAGRGSTDTQYF. CDR3 DNA: TGTGCCAGCAGCTTAGCGCGACTAGCGGCCGGCCGAGGGTCCACAGATACGCAGTATTTT.

There are many counts of this clonotype. The V and J genes are TRBV12-3 or TRBV12-4 and TRBJ2-7, with D possibly being TRBD2 (5 bases). This CDR3 is built from 16 residues. Deletions cut 4 bases from V and 3 bases from J, with 19 bases between. The CDR3 region has the DNA TGTGCCAGCAGTTCCACCCGGTTAGTGGCGGGCTACGAGCAGTACTTC. It specifies CASSSTRLVAGYEQYF.

The gene calls are TRBV18 and TRBJ2-3; D might be TRBD1 or TRBD2, each matching 5 bases. In germline, CDR1 is KGHSH, CDR2 LQKENI. The V and J ends lost 6 bases and 4 bases respectively, with 20 bases between them. The CDR3 spans 16 residues. As DNA, the CDR3 is TGTGCCAGCTCCCGCCTGGGGGAGATCCCCCCAGATACGCAGTATTTT. It is translated as CASSRLGEIPPDTQYF.

Details on this clonotype: One junction end does not reproduce the germline sequence, and a read error may be involved. The genes are TRBV6-2 or TRBV6-3 and TRBJ2-1, with 8 bases that match TRBD1. The CDR3 consists of 15 residues. Germline V gene sequence: CDR1 MNHEY, CDR2 SVGEGT. The CDR3 is CASSLRQGIYNGQFF. The CDR3 nucleotides read TGTGCCAGCAGCCTTAGACAGGGGATCTACAATGGGCAGTTCTTC.

This clonotype came up many times. This chain uses TRBV28 with TRBJ2-1; TRBD2 aligns across 8 bases. This CDR3 contains 12 residues. Trimming took 3 bases from V and 9 from J; bases not matched to a gene: 1. Germline lookup yields CDR1 MDHEN and CDR2 SYDVKM. The CDR3 loop is CASSFRGGEQFF. The CDR3 DNA follows: TGTGCCAGCAGTTTCCGGGGGGGTGAGCAGTTCTTC.

This clonotype was counted a few times. The V and J genes are TRBV29-1 and TRBJ2-7; 7 bases map to TRBD2. The CDR3 runs to 12 residues. CDR1 and CDR2 (germline): SQVTM, ANQGSEA. V lost 3 bases to trimming and J lost 3 bases; unmatched junction nucleotides: 2. The CDR3 DNA is TGCAGCGTTGAGGGGGGGTACTACGAGCAGTACTTC. Encoded protein: CSVEGGYYEQYF.

This chain joins TRBV7-8 and TRBJ2-3; D unclear. Germline CDR1 and CDR2: SGHVS and FQNEAQ. The CDR3 has 14 residues. Trimming took 3 bases from V and 3 from J, leaving 10 bases between them. CDR3 nucleotides: TGTGCCAGCAGCTTCTCGGTGGGTACAGATACGCAGTATTTT. Encoded protein: CASSFSVGTDTQYF. Full variable domain (remainder filled in from reference TRBV7-8 and TRBJ2-3): GAGVSQSPRYKVAKRGQDVALRCDPISGHVSLFWYQQALGQGPEFLTYFQNEAQLDKSGLPSDRFFAERPEGSVSTLKIQRTQQEDSAVYLCASSFSVGTDTQYFGPGTRLTVL.

The chain joins TRBV5-1 to TRBJ1-4, with D unresolved. Trimming took off 2 bases at V and 0 bases at J, with 8 bases between the two ends. The CDR3 spans 15 residues. The V gene's germline CDR1 is SGHRS and CDR2 YFSETQ. The CDR3 DNA reads as TGCGCCAGCAGCTTACCGTCCGCAACTAATGAAAAACTGTTTTTT. Translation: CASSLPSATNEKLFF.

At least ten counts were recorded for this clonotype. The chain combines TRBV11-1 with TRBJ2-4; D not certain. The length of the CDR3 is 15 residues. Germline CDR1 and CDR2: SGHAT and FQDESV (reference sequence). The V gene lost 3 bases and the J gene lost 8 bases, with 17 bases spanning the gap. CDR3 region: CASSFSRAEADIQYF. In nucleotides, the CDR3 is TGTGCCAGCAGCTTCTCGCGCGCCGAGGCAGACATTCAGTACTTC.

This clonotype was recorded at least ten times. V usage is TRBV30 and J usage is TRBJ2-3, with D hard to call. V lost 5 bases and J 0 bases, leaving 9 bases between the germline ends. The germline CDR1 and CDR2 sequences are GTSNPN and SVGIG (reference sequence). The CDR3 has 13 amino acids. CDR3 DNA: TGTGCCTGGCAGCTTTCTAGCACAGATACGCAGTATTTT. Translation gives CAWQLSSTDTQYF.

This clonotype came up a few times. This chain connects TRBV2 to TRBJ1-4; D call uncertain. The germline V and J ends were trimmed by 7 bases and 3 bases, with 12 bases remaining between them. This CDR3 region has 14 residues. Germline-derived CDR1 and CDR2 are SNHLY and FYNNEI. The chain's CDR3 is CASNYAAANEKLFF. The CDR3 bases are TGTGCCAGCAATTATGCTGCGGCTAATGAAAAACTGTTTTTT. Full variable domain (remainder filled in from reference TRBV2 and TRBJ1-4): EPEVTQTPSHQVTQMGQEVILRCVPISNHLYFYWYRQILGQKVEFLVSFYNNEISEKSEIFDDQFSVERPDGSNFTLKIRSTKLEDSAMYFCASNYAAANEKLFFGSGTQLSVL.

This rearrangement joins TRBV6-2 or TRBV6-3 to TRBJ2-7; 9 bases are shared with TRBD2. V shed 8 bases and J 5 bases; nucleotides not matched to a gene: 13. The CDR3 has 15 residues. The V gene's germline CDR1 is MNHEY and CDR2 SVGEGT. The CDR3 nucleotides read TGTGCCAGCCGTATTGCGGGAGGGCCTCGGGACGAGCAGTACTTC. This codes for CASRIAGGPRDEQYF.

CDR3 sequence (DNA): TGTGCCACCGGGACTAGCAGCTACGAGCAGTACTTC. As protein: CATGTSSYEQYF. This chain links TRBV19 with TRBJ2-7, with 9 bases lining up with TRBD2. V lost 10 bases, J lost 3 bases, and 4 bases stayed unmatched. Looked up from germline, CDR1 is LNHDA and CDR2 is SQIVND (reference sequence). The CDR3 consists of 12 residues.